This is a list of T cell receptor beta chains from one sample in a study of neoadjuvant nivolumab and ipilimumab in lung cancer. Assay used: immunoSEQ multiplex PCR; TCRdb lists only in-frame clones, some missing. The table records some 18,000 clones, more than 65% of them present only once. Sequences were derived from tumor tissue, sampled after neoadjuvant nivolumab, alone or with ipilimumab, at or shortly before surgery. These receptors were obtained from an adult with non-small cell lung cancer. The conserved cysteine and the conserved F or W are not part of the CDR3 here. Fields, in order: J gene, V gene, CDR3 protein.

TRBJ2-7,TRBV6-6,ASRRDSYEQY
TRBJ1-2,TRBV20-1,SAGSDSIYT
TRBJ1-2,TRBV5-1,ASSAVGGGNYGYT
TRBJ2-1,TRBV11-2,ASSFDSLSSYNEQF
TRBJ1-1,TRBV5-1,ASSLALTGDGAPRYANTEAF
TRBJ2-1,TRBV29-1,SVGLAANEQF
TRBJ2-7,TRBV28,ASSRLAGVDEQY
TRBJ2-1,TRBV28,ASSLFGDNEQF
TRBJ2-1,TRBV29-1,SARDRGGNEQF
TRBJ2-7,TRBV5-5,ASSFVPTGPYEQY
TRBJ2-2,TRBV6-1,ASRELAGKNTGELF
TRBJ2-5,TRBV10-1,ASSESLWETQY
TRBJ2-3,TRBV7-9,ASSSTLSGGYDTQY
TRBJ2-1,TRBV5-4,ASSGPGLVNEQF
TRBJ2-5,TRBV30,AWSAPLREGPGRETQY
TRBJ2-5,TRBV2,ASSILAGVYQETQY
TRBJ1-5,TRBV19,ASSITAGVHQPQH
TRBJ2-7,TRBV4-3,ASSQDYSRGPSYEQY
TRBJ2-5,TRBV7-9,ATYRGEETQY
TRBJ2-5,TRBV4-2,ASSQDRGAQY
TRBJ2-1,TRBV7-9,ASSLRGDYNEQF
TRBJ2-4,TRBV11-2,ASSLRGGNIQY
TRBJ1-1,TRBV2,ASRERPMNTEAF
TRBJ2-1,TRBV7-9,ASSLLQGRAYNEQF
TRBJ1-2,TRBV5-5,ASSRTASNYGYT
TRBJ1-2,TRBV6-5,ASSFSGLALARGYT
TRBJ1-2,TRBV27,ASRGQGNYGYT
TRBJ2-1,TRBV5-1,ASSSRGSGAYNEQF
TRBJ1-2,TRBV18,ASSPPVQAEGLHT
TRBJ2-1,TRBV29-1,SVVGEHNVLGEQF
TRBJ2-3,TRBV7-3,ASGLAGGADTQY